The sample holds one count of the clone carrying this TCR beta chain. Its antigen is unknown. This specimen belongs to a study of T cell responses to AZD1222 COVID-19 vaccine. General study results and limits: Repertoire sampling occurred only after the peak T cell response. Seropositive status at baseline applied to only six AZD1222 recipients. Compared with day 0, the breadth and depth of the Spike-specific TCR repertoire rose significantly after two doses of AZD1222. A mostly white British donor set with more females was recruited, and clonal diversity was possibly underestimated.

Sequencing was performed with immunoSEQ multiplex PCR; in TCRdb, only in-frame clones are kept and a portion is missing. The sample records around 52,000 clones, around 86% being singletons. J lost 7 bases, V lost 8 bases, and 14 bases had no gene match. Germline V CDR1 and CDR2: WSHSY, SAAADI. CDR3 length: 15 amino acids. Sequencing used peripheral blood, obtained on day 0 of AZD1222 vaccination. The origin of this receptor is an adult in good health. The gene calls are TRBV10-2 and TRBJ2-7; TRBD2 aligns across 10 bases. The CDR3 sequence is CASAHASGSWDEQYF. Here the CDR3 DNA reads TGCGCCAGCGCCCACGCTAGCGGGAGTTGGGATGAGCAGTACTTC.